This T cell receptor (beta chain) came from a study of T cell repertoires in cytomegalovirus infection (dated 2019 in TCRdb). Background for the entire study: Recently identified HLA-C-restricted CMV epitopes, whose presentation resists viral immunomodulation, were targeted by peptide stimulations together with well-studied HLA-B-restricted epitopes. Because public TCR beta signatures pointed to carriage of CMV infection together with the matching HLA type, the HLA type of each donor mattered for the analysis. Beyond this particular receptor, the publication reports: Cumulative frequency of public TCR beta family members discriminated carriers of CMV infection plus the relevant HLA type in this cohort and an independent approximately 370-donor cohort. In the ex vivo response, HLA-C-restricted CMV-specific TCR beta clonotypes were dominant, and in two of eight donors the single most frequent clonotype came from this HLA-C-restricted group.

Sequencing used an Illumina HiSeq 1500. TCRdb itself trimmed the public reads at Q25 with fastp, ran MiXCR and retained productive beta chains. Rows with one shared CDR3 protein collapse into an entry with the most common genes and DNA. In all, the sample holds 650,000 to 850,000 distinct CDR3 sequences, and just under 30% of those were seen once. The ten largest make up roughly 13% of the sample. Per the germline V gene (reference sequence), SEHNR is the CDR1 and FQNEAQ is the CDR2. Deletion took 4 bases off V and 6 bases off J, with a span of 10 bases between the germline ends. The CDR3 runs 12 amino acids, cysteine and phenylalanine included. The CDR3 DNA has 36 bases and is translated from base 1. What the treatment or condition label conveys for this sample: in vitro stimulation with specific CMV peptide epitopes to enrich CMV-specific T cells. This clonotype was seen many times. Its specific antigen is unknown. The sample holds no much larger clone one base away, and base qualities are not on file.

This specimen was cultured CD8+ T cells from PBMCs, taken from culture after CMV antigen stimulation. The receptor comes from a human donor in good health (CMV status not recorded). Some clones in this sample may be carry-over from other donors' samples. The V and J genes are TRBV7-9 and TRBJ2-7, with no reliable assignment of the D segment. DNA sequence: TGTGCCAGCAGCTCAGACACTCGCGAGCAGTACTTC. Its translation reads: CASSSDTREQYF.